This TCR beta chain is drawn from a study of Ad26.COV2.S vaccination and SARS-CoV-2 variants. About the research overall: Recipients of Ad26.COV2.S got it intramuscularly, once or twice 56 days apart. Notes on the study in general: Researchers cautioned that TCR breadth and depth analyses may have underestimated total T cell responses.

Treatment specified: roughly 19 received Ad26.COV2.S at low or high dose, single or two shots; a few received placebo; per-sample allocation not given. Specimen acquisition occurred on day 63 following the initial vaccine or placebo injection. Some clones are missing from TCRdb's copy, which holds only in-frame ones; the method was immunoSEQ multiplex PCR. The sample comprises about 400,000 clones, roughly 80% of which are singletons, and nearly 7.5% rests with the top ten. As for this clone: Its specificity is unknown.

This CDR3 has 16 residues. V shed 0 bases and J shed 0 bases, with 9 bases lying between them. Germline CDR1 and CDR2: LGHNA and YNFKEQ. V is TRBV4-2 and J is TRBJ1-3; D is unclear. The sample was peripheral blood, taken in a trial of Ad26.COV2.S vaccine versus placebo. This clonotype was obtained from a person aged 18-60 years who received the Ad26.COV2.S COVID-19 vaccine or a placebo. The CDR3 is CASSQDLFTSGNTIYF. Here the CDR3 DNA reads TGTGCCAGCAGCCAAGATCTCTTCACCTCTGGAAACACCATATATTTT.